This T cell receptor (beta chain) was sequenced during a study of cytomegalovirus exposure and HLA in healthy donors. 60 Vbeta and 13 Jbeta primers were used in PCR. The assay was immunoSEQ multiplex PCR, and TCRdb's table has in-frame clones only and misses some. The table shows around 150,000 clones, with roughly three quarters occurring only once. There are 14 residues in the CDR3. The ends were cut back, 5 bases at V and 2 bases at J, with 11 bases in the middle. In germline, CDR1 is SGDLS, CDR2 YYNGEE. The sample was PBMCs. This TCR was sampled from a human donor in good health. The rearrangement joins TRBV9 to TRBJ1-3; TRBD1 might be the D (6 bases). The CDR3, as DNA: TGTGCCAGCAGTCTCGACAGGACTGGAAACACCATATATTTT. Its protein product is CASSLDRTGNTIYF. The full variable domain, completed using reference TRBV9 and TRBJ1-3, is DSGVTQTPKHLITATGQRVTLRCSPRSGDLSVYWYQQSLDQGLQFLIQYYNGEERAKGNILERFSAQQFPDLHSELNLSSLELGDSALYFCASSLDRTGNTIYFGEGSWLTVV.